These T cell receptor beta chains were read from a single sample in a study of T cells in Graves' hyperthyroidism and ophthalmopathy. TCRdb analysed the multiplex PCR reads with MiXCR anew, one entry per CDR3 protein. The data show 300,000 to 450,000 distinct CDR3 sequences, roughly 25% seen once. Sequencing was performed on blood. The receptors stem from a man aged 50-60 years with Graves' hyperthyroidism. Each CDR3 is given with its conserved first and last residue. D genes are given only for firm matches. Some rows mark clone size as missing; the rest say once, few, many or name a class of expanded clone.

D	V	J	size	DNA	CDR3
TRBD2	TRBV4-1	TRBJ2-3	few	TGCGCCAGCGGGACTAGCCCGAGCACAGATACGCAGTATTTT	CASGTSPSTDTQYF
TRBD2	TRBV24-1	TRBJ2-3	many	TGTGCCACCAGTGATACCTCCGGGACTAGCGGGAGCACAGATACGCAGTATTTT	CATSDTSGTSGSTDTQYF
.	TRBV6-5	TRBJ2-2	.	TGTGCCAGCAGTAACAGGGACACCAGTACCGGGGAGCTGTTTTTT	CASSNRDTSTGELFF
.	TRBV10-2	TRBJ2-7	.	TGCGCCACCAGAAGTTCGGACGTTATACACGAGCAGTACTTC	CATRSSDVIHEQYF
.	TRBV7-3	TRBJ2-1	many	TGTGCCAGCAGCTTAACGCAGAGCTCCTACAATGAGCAGTTCTTC	CASSLTQSSYNEQFF
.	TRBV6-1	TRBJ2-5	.	TGTGCCAGCAGGGATTCCGACTGGCAAGAGACCCAGTACTTC	CASRDSDWQETQYF
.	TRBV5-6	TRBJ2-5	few	TGTGCCAGCAGCTTTTCCGGGGCACGGGAGACCCAGTACTTC	CASSFSGARETQYF
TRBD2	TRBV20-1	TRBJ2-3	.	TGCAGTGCCAGAGGACTAGCGGGAGCATTAGATACGCAGTATTTT	CSARGLAGALDTQYF
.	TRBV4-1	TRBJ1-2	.	TGCGCCAGCAGCCAAAGGGGAACACAGGTACTTGACTATGGCTACACCTTC	CASSQRGTQVLDYGYTF
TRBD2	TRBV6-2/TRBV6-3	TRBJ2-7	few	TGTGCCAGCAGTTACCCCGTCACTAGCGGGAGAAGGTACGAGCAGTACTTC	CASSYPVTSGRRYEQYF
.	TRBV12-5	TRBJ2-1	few	TGTGCTAGTGGTTTCCTCGACGTCGGGAATGAGCAGTTCTTC	CASGFLDVGNEQFF
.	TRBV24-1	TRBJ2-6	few	TGTGCCACCAGTGATGCGGGAACTGGGGCCAACGTCCTGACTTTC	CATSDAGTGANVLTF
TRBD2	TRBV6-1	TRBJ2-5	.	TGTGCCAGCAGTCAACTAGCGGAAGAGACCCAGTACTTC	CASSQLAEETQYF
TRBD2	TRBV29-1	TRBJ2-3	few	TGCAGCCTCCCAGGACTAGCGGGAGTTGGAGATACGCAGTATTTT	CSLPGLAGVGDTQYF
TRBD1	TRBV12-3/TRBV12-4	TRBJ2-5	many	TGTGCCAGCAGTTTAGGGACAGGGGGCGCGGAGACCCAGTACTTC	CASSLGTGGAETQYF
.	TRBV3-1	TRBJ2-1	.	TGTGCCAGCAGCCAATACCTGGAGAGCTCCTACAATGAGCAGTTCTTC	CASSQYLESSYNEQFF
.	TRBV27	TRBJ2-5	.	TGTGCCAGCAGTTTCTTCGGTCGCCAAGAGACCCAGTACTTC	CASSFFGRQETQYF
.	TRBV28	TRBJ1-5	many	TGTGCCAGCAGTTTATCACAGGGATGGGATCAGCCCCAGCATTTT	CASSLSQGWDQPQHF
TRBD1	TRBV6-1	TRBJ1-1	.	TGTGCCAGTTCCGGGACAGGGAGAACATTGAACACTGAAGCTTTCTTT	CASSGTGRTLNTEAFF
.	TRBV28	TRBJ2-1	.	TGTGCCAGCAGTTCCCGGTGGCAGACCTACAATGAGCAGTTCTTC	CASSSRWQTYNEQFF
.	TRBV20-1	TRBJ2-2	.	TGCAGTGCTATCGAGCGGACGAACACCGGGGAGCTGTTTTTT	CSAIERTNTGELFF
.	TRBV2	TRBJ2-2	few	TGTGCCAGCAGTGGGTTGGAATCGAACACCGGGGAGCTGTTTTTT	CASSGLESNTGELFF
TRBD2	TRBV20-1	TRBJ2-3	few	TGCAGTGCTAATCCCTCTAGCGGGGTAAGCACAGATACGCAGTATTTT	CSANPSSGVSTDTQYF
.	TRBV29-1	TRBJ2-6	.	TGCAGCGTTGTAGGGGGTACTGGGGCCAACGTCCTGACTTTC	CSVVGGTGANVLTF
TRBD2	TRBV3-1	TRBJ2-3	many	TGTGCCAGCAGCCAAGATACGGGACTAGCGGGGACAGATACGCAGTATTTT	CASSQDTGLAGTDTQYF
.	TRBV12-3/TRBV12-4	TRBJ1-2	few	TGTGCCAGCAGCCCTGCCCAGGGATTAGTCTATGGCTACACCTTC	CASSPAQGLVYGYTF
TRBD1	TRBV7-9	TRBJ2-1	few	TGTGCCAGCAGCTTAGCCCCGGGACAGGGAAATCACAATGAGCAGTTCTTC	CASSLAPGQGNHNEQFF
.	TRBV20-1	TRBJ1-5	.	TGCAGTGCTAGAGACTTCGTTGGGGGGGGGAAGCCCCAGCATTTT	CSARDFVGGGKPQHF
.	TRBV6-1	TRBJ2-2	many	TGTGCCAGCAGTTATAACACCGGGGAGCTGTTTTTT	CASSYNTGELFF
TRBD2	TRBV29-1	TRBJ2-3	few	TGCAGCGTTATAGCGGGAGTGAGCGCTAGCACAGATACGCAGTATTTT	CSVIAGVSASTDTQYF
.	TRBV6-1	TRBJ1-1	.	TGTGCCAGCAGTGAATCTGCAAGAGGTAGTACTGAAGCTTTCTTT	CASSESARGSTEAFF
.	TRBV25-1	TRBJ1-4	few	TGTGCCAGCAGTGAAAGCGGGAGGGAAAAACTGTTTTTT	CASSESGREKLFF
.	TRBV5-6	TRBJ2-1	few	TGTGCCAGCAGCCCAAGGCTCTCTGAGCAGTTCTTC	CASSPRLSEQFF
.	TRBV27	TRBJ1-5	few	TGTGCCAGCAGTTACAGGGTTAATCAGCCCCAGCATTTT	CASSYRVNQPQHF
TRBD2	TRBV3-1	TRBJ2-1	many	TGTGCCAGCAGCCAAGGGGGACTAGCTGAGCAGTTCTTC	CASSQGGLAEQFF
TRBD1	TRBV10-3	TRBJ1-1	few	TGTGCCATCAGTGGGACAGGGGGGACTGAAGCTTTCTTT	CAISGTGGTEAFF
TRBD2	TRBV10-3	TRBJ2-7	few	TGTGCCATCAGTGTGGCTAGCGGGAGTTTATACGAGCAGTACTTC	CAISVASGSLYEQYF
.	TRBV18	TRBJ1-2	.	TGTGCCAGCTCACCACGCTCCAGGGCTGACTATGGCTACACCTTC	CASSPRSRADYGYTF
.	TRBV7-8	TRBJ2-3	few	TGTGCCAGCAGCGGAAAAGAAGAGGATACGCAGTATTTT	CASSGKEEDTQYF
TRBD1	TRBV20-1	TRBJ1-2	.	TGCAGTGCGAGTGGGACAGGGGGCCGAGCTGGATCGGATGGCTACACCTTC	CSASGTGGRAGSDGYTF
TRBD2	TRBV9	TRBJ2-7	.	TGTGCCAGCAGCGGGGGGGGGACCACCCACGAGCAGTACTTC	CASSGGGTTHEQYF
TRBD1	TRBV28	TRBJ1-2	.	TGTGCCATTCAGGGGGGGTATGGCTACACCTTC	CAIQGGYGYTF
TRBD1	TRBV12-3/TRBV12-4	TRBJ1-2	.	TGTGCCAGCAGTCCAGGGACAGTAAATGGCTACACCTTC	CASSPGTVNGYTF
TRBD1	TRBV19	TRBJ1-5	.	TGTGCCAGCACAACGGGACAGGTAATCAATCAGCCCCAGCATTTT	CASTTGQVINQPQHF
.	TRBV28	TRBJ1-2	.	TGTGCCAGCAGTTTCCCGGCGGAATTCTATGGCTACACCTTC	CASSFPAEFYGYTF
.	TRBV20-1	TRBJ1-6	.	TGCAGTGCCAGGGGCTATAATTCACCCCTCCACTTT	CSARGYNSPLHF
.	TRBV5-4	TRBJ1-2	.	TGTGCCAGCAGCTCGGGGGCCCTCTATGGCTACACCTTC	CASSSGALYGYTF
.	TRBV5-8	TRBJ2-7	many	TGTGCCAGCAGCTCGGTGGGCTACGAGCAGTACTTC	CASSSVGYEQYF
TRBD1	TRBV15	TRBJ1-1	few	TGTGCCACCAGCGGGACAGAACTATCTGAAGCTTTCTTT	CATSGTELSEAFF
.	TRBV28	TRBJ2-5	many	TGTGCCAGCAGTTTAGGGACGGAGGGCTTGGAGACCCAGTACTTC	CASSLGTEGLETQYF
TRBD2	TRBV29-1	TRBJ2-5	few	TGCAGCGTCCGGTCCGGACATCCTGCTCTGGGGGGGGAGACCCAGTACTTC	CSVRSGHPALGGETQYF
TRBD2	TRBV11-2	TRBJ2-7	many	TGTGCCAGCAGCCAAGCGGGGTCCTACGAGCAGTACTTC	CASSQAGSYEQYF
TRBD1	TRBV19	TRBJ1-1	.	TGTGCCAGTAGTACCGGGACAGACACTGAAGCTTTCTTT	CASSTGTDTEAFF
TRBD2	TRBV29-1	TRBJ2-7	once	TGCAGCGTCTGGACTAGCGGGAGGACCCTCGAGCAGTACTTC	CSVWTSGRTLEQYF